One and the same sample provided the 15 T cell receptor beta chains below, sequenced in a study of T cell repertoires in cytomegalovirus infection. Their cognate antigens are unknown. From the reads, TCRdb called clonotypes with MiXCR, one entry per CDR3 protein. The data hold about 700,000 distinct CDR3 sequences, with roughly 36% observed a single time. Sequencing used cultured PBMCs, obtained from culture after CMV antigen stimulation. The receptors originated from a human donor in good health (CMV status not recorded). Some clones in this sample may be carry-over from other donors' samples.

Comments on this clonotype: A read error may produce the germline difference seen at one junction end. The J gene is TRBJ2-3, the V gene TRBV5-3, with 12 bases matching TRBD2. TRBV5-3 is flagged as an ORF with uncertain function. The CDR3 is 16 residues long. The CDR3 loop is CASSFGLAGSTDTQYF. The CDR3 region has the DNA TGTGCCAGCAGCTTCGGACTAGCGGGATCCACAGATACGCAGTATTTT.

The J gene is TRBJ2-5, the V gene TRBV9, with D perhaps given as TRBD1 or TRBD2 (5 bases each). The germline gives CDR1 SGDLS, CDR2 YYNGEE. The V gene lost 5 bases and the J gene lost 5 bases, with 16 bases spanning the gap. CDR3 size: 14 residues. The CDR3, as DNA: TGTGCCAGCAGTGACCGTGGGGGTACGGAGACCCAGTACTTC. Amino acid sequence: CASSDRGGTETQYF.

The CDR3 coding sequence is TGTGCCAGCAGCCCGGGGATCACTTCCACAGATACGCAGTATTTT. It encodes CASSPGITSTDTQYF. V is TRBV6-5 and J is TRBJ2-3; tentatively, D is TRBD2 (5 bases). Germline CDR1 reads MNHEY; CDR2 reads SVGAGI. The CDR3 spans 15 residues. Trimming stripped 6 bases from V and 2 bases from J, with 15 bases between.

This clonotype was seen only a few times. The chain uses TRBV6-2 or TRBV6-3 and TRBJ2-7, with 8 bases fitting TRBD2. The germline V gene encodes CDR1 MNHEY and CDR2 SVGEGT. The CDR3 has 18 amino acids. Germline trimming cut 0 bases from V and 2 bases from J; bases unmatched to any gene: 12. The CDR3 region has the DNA TGTGCCAGCAGTTACTCTCCTCCCGCGGGAGGCCTAACCTACGAGCAGTACTTC. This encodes CASSYSPPAGGLTYEQYF.

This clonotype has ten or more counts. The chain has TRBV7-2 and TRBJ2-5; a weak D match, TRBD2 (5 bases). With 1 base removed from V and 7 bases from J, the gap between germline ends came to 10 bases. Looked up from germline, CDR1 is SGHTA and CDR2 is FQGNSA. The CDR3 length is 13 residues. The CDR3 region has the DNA TGTGCCAGCAGCTTAGGACCCCGGGGGACCCAGTACTTC. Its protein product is CASSLGPRGTQYF.

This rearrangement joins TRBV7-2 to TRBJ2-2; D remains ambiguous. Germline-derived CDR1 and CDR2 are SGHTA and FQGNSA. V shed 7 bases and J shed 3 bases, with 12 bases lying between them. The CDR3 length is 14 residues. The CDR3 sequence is CASKQNYYTGELFF. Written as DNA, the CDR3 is TGTGCCAGCAAGCAGAATTATTACACCGGGGAGCTGTTTTTT.

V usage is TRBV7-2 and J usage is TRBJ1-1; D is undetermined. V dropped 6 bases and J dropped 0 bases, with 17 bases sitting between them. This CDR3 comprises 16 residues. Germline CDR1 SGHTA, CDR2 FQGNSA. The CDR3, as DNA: TGTGCCAGCAGAAAAGAGGTCGCAGCACTGAACACTGAAGCTTTCTTT. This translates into CASRKEVAALNTEAFF.

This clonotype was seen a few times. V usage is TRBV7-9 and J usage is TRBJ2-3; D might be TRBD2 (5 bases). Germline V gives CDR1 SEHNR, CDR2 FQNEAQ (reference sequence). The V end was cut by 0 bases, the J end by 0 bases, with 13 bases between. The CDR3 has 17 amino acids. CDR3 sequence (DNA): TGTGCCAGCAGCTTAGCGAATCCCAGCGGAAGCACAGATACGCAGTATTTT. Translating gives CASSLANPSGSTDTQYF.

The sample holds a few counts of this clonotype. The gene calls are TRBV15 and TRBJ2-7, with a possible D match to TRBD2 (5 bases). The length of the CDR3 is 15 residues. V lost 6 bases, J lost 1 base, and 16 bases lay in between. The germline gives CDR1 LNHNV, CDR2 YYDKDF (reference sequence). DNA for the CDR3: TGTGCCACCAGGCCAAAAAGTCGGGGTTCCTACGAGCAGTACTTC. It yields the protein CATRPKSRGSYEQYF. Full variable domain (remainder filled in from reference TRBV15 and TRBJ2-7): DAMVIQNPRYQVTQFGKPVTLSCSQTLNHNVMYWYQQKSSQAPKLLFHYYDKDFNNEADTPDNFQSRRPNTSFCFLDIRSPGLGDTAMYLCATRPKSRGSYEQYFGPGTRLTVT.

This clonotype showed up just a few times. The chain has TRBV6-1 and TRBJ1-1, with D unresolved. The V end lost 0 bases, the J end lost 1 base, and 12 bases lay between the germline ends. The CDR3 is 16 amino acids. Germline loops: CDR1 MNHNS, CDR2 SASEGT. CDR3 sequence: CASSEAHIARNTEAFF. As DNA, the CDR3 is TGTGCCAGCAGTGAAGCTCACATCGCACGGAACACTGAAGCTTTCTTT.

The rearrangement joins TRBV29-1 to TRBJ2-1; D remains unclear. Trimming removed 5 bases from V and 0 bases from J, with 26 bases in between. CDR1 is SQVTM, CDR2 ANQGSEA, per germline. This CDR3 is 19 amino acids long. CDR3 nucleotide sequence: TGCAGCGTTTACCACCTCCACTTAACAACGACCAGCTCCTACAATGAGCAGTTCTTC. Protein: CSVYHLHLTTTSSYNEQFF.

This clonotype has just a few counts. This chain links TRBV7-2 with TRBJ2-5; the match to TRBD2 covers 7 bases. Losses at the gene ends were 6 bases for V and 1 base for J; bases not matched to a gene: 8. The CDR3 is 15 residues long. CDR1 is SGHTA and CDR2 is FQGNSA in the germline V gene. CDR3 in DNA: TGTGCCAGCAGTAAGGCGCGGGAGCCCCAAGAGACCCAGTACTTC. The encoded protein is CASSKAREPQETQYF.

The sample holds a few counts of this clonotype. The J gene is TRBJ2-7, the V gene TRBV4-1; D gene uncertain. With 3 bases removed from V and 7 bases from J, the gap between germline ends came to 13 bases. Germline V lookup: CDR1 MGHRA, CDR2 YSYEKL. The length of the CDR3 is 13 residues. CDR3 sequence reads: CASSHRSLGEQYF. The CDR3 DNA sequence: TGCGCCAGCAGCCATCGTAGCCTCGGAGAGCAGTACTTC.

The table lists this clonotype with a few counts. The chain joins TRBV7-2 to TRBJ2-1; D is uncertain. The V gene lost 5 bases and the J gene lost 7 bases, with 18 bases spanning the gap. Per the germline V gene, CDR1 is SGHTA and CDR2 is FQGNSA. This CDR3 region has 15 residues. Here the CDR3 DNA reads TGTGCCAGCAGCAACCCACGGGTGGGGAATAATGAGCAGTTCTTC. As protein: CASSNPRVGNNEQFF.

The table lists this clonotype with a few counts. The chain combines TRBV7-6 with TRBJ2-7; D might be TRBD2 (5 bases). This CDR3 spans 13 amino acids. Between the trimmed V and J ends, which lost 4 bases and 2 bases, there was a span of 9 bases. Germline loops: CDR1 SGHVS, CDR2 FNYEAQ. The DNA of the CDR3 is TGTGCCAGCAGCTCGGGGATTCCCTACGAGCAGTACTTC. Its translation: CASSSGIPYEQYF.